This is a list of T cell receptor beta chains from one sample in a study of T-cell reconstitution after alpha-beta-depleted transplantation in children. TCRdb re-called the PCR reads with MiXCR, one entry per CDR3 protein. The sample includes 200,000 to 300,000 distinct CDR3 sequences, roughly a quarter of them seen just once. The sample was PBMCs, mostly from graft donor cells, taken 360 days after TCRalphabeta/CD19-depleted stem cell transplant. Receptors were obtained from a female patient aged 2 to 10 who had a stem cell transplant for congenital amegakaryocytic thrombocytopenia, so the T cells may come from the graft donor. Both conserved end residues are part of each CDR3. The D gene is left open where the match is weak. Size values are once, few and many counts, or a class for expanded clones, and some rows have none.

TRBJ1-4 | 15 | TRBD1 | NA | TRBV11-2 | CASSFYGTANEKLFF
TRBJ2-7 | 12 | NA | few | TRBV30 | CAWSGRNYEQYF
TRBJ2-7 | 15 | NA | NA | TRBV5-1 | CASSGTRDPGGEQYF
TRBJ2-7 | 14 | TRBD1 | few | TRBV7-6 | CASSPDRAFYEQYF
TRBJ1-6 | 17 | NA | NA | TRBV28 | CASSFNRPKIGNSPLHF
TRBJ2-5 | 16 | TRBD2 | NA | TRBV28 | CASSFYPGGWVETQYF
TRBJ2-7 | 13 | NA | NA | TRBV6-1 | CASSKQTGYEQYF
TRBJ1-4 | 15 | NA | few | TRBV28 | CASSLRGQGYEKLFF
TRBJ2-5 | 14 | NA | few | TRBV7-2 | CASSLRGDVETQYF
TRBJ2-3 | 11 | NA | few | TRBV29-1 | CSVESSDTQYF
TRBJ2-2 | 14 | NA | NA | TRBV20-1 | CSAPTRGYTGELFF
TRBJ2-1 | 13 | NA | many | TRBV5-6 | CASSLGTYNEQFF
TRBJ1-5 | 13 | NA | many | TRBV18 | CASSPGSDQPQHF
TRBJ1-6 | 15 | TRBD1 | few | TRBV12-3/TRBV12-4 | CASSPWDRRNSPLHF
TRBJ2-6 | 16 | TRBD2 | many | TRBV29-1 | CSVLAGVMSGANVLTF
TRBJ2-7 | 11 | NA | NA | TRBV29-1 | CSVRDINEQYF
TRBJ1-1 | 14 | NA | few | TRBV4-3 | CASSHQGRNTEAFF
TRBJ1-1 | 16 | NA | NA | TRBV4-2 | CASSQVGGALSFEAFF
TRBJ2-5 | 14 | NA | NA | TRBV29-1 | CSVKKTTFGETQYF
TRBJ2-1 | 17 | TRBD2 | NA | TRBV20-1 | CSARGLAERSTYNEQFF
TRBJ2-1 | 13 | NA | few | TRBV5-6 | CASRQLAVLEQFF
TRBJ1-2 | 15 | NA | NA | TRBV7-2 | CASSLWDGGGYGYTF
TRBJ2-7 | 15 | NA | few | TRBV14 | CASSQEVWESYEQYF
TRBJ2-2 | 16 | TRBD2 | few | TRBV6-2/TRBV6-3 | CASSLTSAPNTGELFF
TRBJ1-1 | 16 | NA | few | TRBV12-1 | CASSFVSGHEYTEAFF
TRBJ2-5 | 16 | NA | NA | TRBV12-3/TRBV12-4 | CASRLHSNSYQETQYF
TRBJ1-1 | 14 | TRBD1 | NA | TRBV18 | CASSPRTGGTEAFF
TRBJ1-2 | 13 | NA | few | TRBV3-1 | CATSRERHYGYTF
TRBJ2-7 | 15 | NA | many | TRBV10-3 | CAISRGVGTSYEQYF
TRBJ2-5 | 16 | TRBD2 | once | TRBV6-2/TRBV6-3 | CASRDLAGGPGETQYF
TRBJ1-6 | 17 | NA | few | TRBV4-2 | CASSQDRGRVGNSPLHF
TRBJ2-1 | 15 | TRBD2 | NA | TRBV20-1 | CSASTSGGVVNEQFF
TRBJ1-1 | 13 | NA | few | TRBV29-1 | CSVGSRGVTEAFF
TRBJ1-1 | 13 | NA | once | TRBV2 | CASSDDIYTEAFF
TRBJ2-7 | 14 | TRBD2 | NA | TRBV20-1 | CSAKPGLADYEQYF
TRBJ2-1 | 15 | TRBD2 | few | TRBV10-3 | CAISEAREGNNEQFF
TRBJ2-4 | 13 | NA | NA | TRBV9 | CASSALDQSIQYF
TRBJ2-1 | 17 | TRBD2 | few | TRBV15 | CATSRDKSGRAPYEQFF
TRBJ1-3 | 16 | TRBD1 | NA | TRBV5-1 | CASSGQGPLSGNTIYF
TRBJ1-5 | 12 | TRBD1 | NA | TRBV28 | CASSWGQEPQHF
TRBJ2-3 | 15 | TRBD1 | few | TRBV24-1 | CATGDSEPSTDTQYF
TRBJ2-1 | 17 | TRBD2 | few | TRBV20-1 | CSALFLRTSGGHNEQFF
TRBJ2-1 | 16 | TRBD2 | NA | TRBV5-1 | CASSPLLAGRYNEQFF
TRBJ2-3 | 14 | NA | NA | TRBV20-1 | CSAGARRLSDTQYF
TRBJ1-5 | 18 | NA | NA | TRBV6-1 | CASSRRDRLKGFYQPQHF
TRBJ1-2 | 15 | TRBD1 | NA | TRBV12-3/TRBV12-4 | CASSFNADRGSSYTF
TRBJ2-5 | 16 | TRBD2 | NA | TRBV20-1 | CSARDPAGGLQETQYF
TRBJ1-2 | 15 | NA | NA | TRBV12-3/TRBV12-4 | CASLGYHSANYGYTF